The T cell receptor (beta chain) under discussion was sequenced for a study of shared clonotypes between healthy human individuals. The V end was cut by 2 bases, the J end by 7 bases, with 14 bases between. The CDR3 covers 13 residues. Germline loops: CDR1 GTSNPN, CDR2 SVGIG (reference sequence). Evenly divided among several immunoSEQ plates was the genomic DNA of each subset. The repertoire was sequenced with immunoSEQ multiplex PCR; TCRdb's copy has only in-frame clones and lacks some. Among more than 2 million clones listed, roughly 94% were seen once. The chain links TRBV30 to TRBJ2-5; perhaps TRBD2 as D (5 bases). This clonotype originated in a man between 18 and 29 years old in good health. Sample: naive CD4+ T cells sorted from blood. Subset reported: CD45RA+ positively selected. In DNA form, the CDR3 reads TGTGCCTGGAGTTCCGGGGTGCCAGGGACCCAGTACTTC. Amino acids: CAWSSGVPGTQYF. The full variable domain, completed using reference TRBV30 and TRBJ2-5, is SQTIHQWPATLVQPVGSPLSLECTVEGTSNPNLYWYRQAAGRGLQLLFYSVGIGQISSEVPQNLSASRPQDRQFILSSKKLLLSDSGFYLCAWSSGVPGTQYFGPGTRLLVL.